These 20 T cell receptor beta chains were all obtained from the same sample, sequenced in a study of blood T cell repertoires in COVID-19. Repertoires were generated with immunoSEQ multiplex PCR, while TCRdb's copy carries only in-frame clones and drops some. The data hold about 150,000 clones, with more than 75% observed a single time. Sample: peripheral blood. The source is a man at least 80 years old with acute or convalescent COVID-19.

The rearrangement uses TRBV18 and TRBJ2-1; 7 positions agree with TRBD1. Germline V gene lookup returns CDR1 KGHSH and CDR2 LQKENI. This CDR3 comprises 15 residues. V gave up 3 bases and J gave up 8 bases; unmatched junction bases: 10. CDR3 residues: CASSPDRIRSHEQFF. The CDR3 bases are TGTGCCAGCTCACCGGACAGGATACGGTCTCATGAGCAGTTCTTC. Full variable domain (remainder filled in from reference TRBV18 and TRBJ2-1): NAGVMQNPRHLVRRRGQEARLRCSPMKGHSHVYWYRQLPEEGLKFMVYLQKENIIDESGMPKERFSAEFPKEGPSILRIQQVVRGDSAAYFCASSPDRIRSHEQFFGPGTRLTVL.

The gene calls are TRBV11-3 and TRBJ2-3, with 9 bases lining up with TRBD2. The germline CDR1 and CDR2 sequences are SGHNT and YENEEA. CDR3 length: 15 amino acids. The V gene end was trimmed by 4 bases and the J gene end by 5 bases; junction bases not matched to a gene: 7. The CDR3 nucleotides are TGTGCCAGCAGCTCAATGGGACTAGCTGAAGATACGCAGTATTTT. Encoded protein: CASSSMGLAEDTQYF.

The chain combines TRBV7-9 with TRBJ1-6; D possibly corresponds to TRBD1 (5 bases). The V gene lost 4 bases and the J gene lost 8 bases, with 6 bases spanning the gap. The length of the CDR3 is 12 residues. Germline V lookup: CDR1 SEHNR, CDR2 FQNEAQ (reference sequence). As DNA, the CDR3 is TGTGCCAGCAGCTCACAGGATTCACCCCTCCACTTT. This gives the protein CASSSQDSPLHF.

V is TRBV15 and J is TRBJ2-5; 10 nucleotides line up with TRBD2. The CDR3 runs 17 residues. CDR1 and CDR2 from the germline V gene are LNHNV and YYDKDF (reference sequence). Unmatched junction bases numbered 9, after V lost 0 bases and J lost 5 bases. The CDR3 reads CATSRDLASGSRETQYF. The CDR3, as DNA: TGTGCCACCAGCAGAGATCTAGCTAGCGGGAGTAGGGAGACCCAGTACTTC. The full variable domain, rest sourced from reference TRBV15 and TRBJ2-5, is DAMVIQNPRYQVTQFGKPVTLSCSQTLNHNVMYWYQQKSSQAPKLLFHYYDKDFNNEADTPDNFQSRRPNTSFCFLDIRSPGLGDTAMYLCATSRDLASGSRETQYFGPGTRLLVL.

A few counts support this clone. This chain uses TRBV7-9 with TRBJ2-2; tentative D call: TRBD1 (5 bases). V was pared by 5 bases and J by 4 bases, with 11 bases between. Germline-derived CDR1 and CDR2 are SEHNR and FQNEAQ (reference sequence). CDR3 length: 14 amino acids. The CDR3 nucleotides are TGTGCCAGCAGCCCCCAGGGTAGCACCGGGGAGCTGTTTTTT. Residues: CASSPQGSTGELFF.

This clone has only one observation. The genes are TRBV6-5 and TRBJ1-2, with 9 bases lining up with TRBD1. V was clipped by 7 bases and J by 5 bases; unmatched bases: 2. CDR3 length: 12 amino acids. In germline, CDR1 is MNHEY, CDR2 SVGAGI. Here the CDR3 DNA reads TGTGCCAGCAACGACAGGGGGTATGGCTACACCTTC. It specifies CASNDRGYGYTF.

V gene TRBV28 combines with J gene TRBJ2-3; 10 bases agree with TRBD2. The V and J ends lost 9 bases and 5 bases, in that order; junction bases with no gene match: 14. From germline, CDR1 is MDHEN and CDR2 SYDVKM. The CDR3 totals 16 residues. CDR3 sequence reads: CARDDPSGREKDTQYF. CDR3 bases: TGTGCCAGAGACGACCCTAGCGGGAGAGAAAAAGATACGCAGTATTTT.

This chain links TRBV3-1 (or the pseudogene TRBV3-2) with TRBJ2-1, with 7 bases identical to TRBD2. Germline loops: CDR1 LGHDT, CDR2 YNNKEL (reference sequence). Losses at the gene ends were 2 bases for V and 7 bases for J; bases not matched to a gene: 5. This CDR3 has 14 amino acids. As DNA, the CDR3 is TGTGCCAGCAGCCAACTAGCGGCCTCGAATGAGCAGTTCTTC. Translating gives CASSQLAASNEQFF.

The rearrangement links TRBV9 to TRBJ1-1; tentative D call: TRBD1 (6 bases). The CDR3 consists of 15 residues. The V gene's germline CDR1 is SGDLS and CDR2 YYNGEE. V lost 4 bases and J lost 0, with 13 bases in between. The CDR3, as DNA: TGTGCCAGCAGCCCCCGGGACAATTTGAACACTGAAGCTTTCTTT. It encodes CASSPRDNLNTEAFF.

The chain recombines TRBV27 with TRBJ2-7; a possible D gene is TRBD1 (6 bases). The CDR3 length is 14 residues. V was shortened by 2 bases and J by 3 bases, with 11 bases between the two germline ends. The germline CDR1 and CDR2 sequences are MNHEY and SMNVEV (reference sequence). Here the CDR3 DNA reads TGTGCCAGCAGTTTAAAAGGGGGATTCTACGAGCAGTACTTC. This encodes CASSLKGGFYEQYF.

The sample holds a few counts of this clone. V is TRBV23-1 and J is TRBJ2-1; 10 nucleotides line up with TRBD2. TRBV23-1 is designated an ORF whose function remains uncertain. V lost 0 bases, J lost 2 bases, and 7 bases stayed unmatched. This CDR3 is 18 amino acids long. The CDR3 nucleotides are TGCGCCAGCAGTCAATCCCTAGCGGGAGCAGTCGCCTACAATGAGCAGTTCTTC. Amino acids: CASSQSLAGAVAYNEQFF.

The DNA for the CDR3 is TGTGCCACCCATAGGGGGGGGGCTGGAGGCTACACCTTC. Its translation: CATHRGGAGGYTF. V and J are TRBV28 and TRBJ1-2; possible D gene TRBD1, 6 bases. The CDR3 is 13 amino acids. Looked up from germline, CDR1 is MDHEN and CDR2 is SYDVKM. The V and J ends lost 10 bases and 8 bases respectively, with 20 bases between them.

The chain employs TRBV7-2 and TRBJ2-3; 8 nucleotides agree with TRBD2. CDR3 length equals 15 residues. V dropped 3 bases and J dropped 4; count of bases not matched to a gene: 6. CDR1 is SGHTA, CDR2 FQGNSA, per germline. The CDR3 bases are TGTGCCAGCAGCTTCTCCAGCGGGGGTCCAGATACGCAGTATTTT. It specifies CASSFSSGGPDTQYF.

This clone showed up just a few times. The chain recombines TRBV25-1 with TRBJ1-3; no clear D gene. From germline, CDR1 is MGHDK and CDR2 SYGVNS. The V and J ends lost 4 bases and 2 bases respectively, with 9 bases between them. The CDR3 length is 14 residues. CDR3 in amino acids: CASSGQNPGNTIYF. CDR3 nucleotides: TGTGCCAGCAGTGGTCAGAACCCTGGAAACACCATATATTTT. Together with reference TRBV25-1 and TRBJ1-3, the CDR3 gives the full variable domain: EADIYQTPRYLVIGTGKKITLECSQTMGHDKMYWYQQDPGMELHLIHYSYGVNSTEKGDLSSESTVSRIRTEHFPLTLESARPSHTSQYLCASSGQNPGNTIYFGEGSWLTVV.

The rearrangement links TRBV3-1 (or the pseudogene TRBV3-2) to TRBJ2-7; no firm D call. The CDR3 is 15 amino acids. The V gene's germline CDR1 is LGHDT and CDR2 YNNKEL (reference sequence). V shed 1 base and J shed 2 bases, with 12 bases lying between them. In nucleotides, the CDR3 is TGTGCCAGCAGCCAAGTCCCAGGCCCGGCCTACGAGCAGTACTTC. Protein sequence: CASSQVPGPAYEQYF.

This clone appeared a single time. V gene TRBV9 combines with J gene TRBJ1-2, with D possibly TRBD1 on 5 matching bases. From germline, CDR1 is SGDLS and CDR2 YYNGEE. The V and J ends lost 0 bases and 8 bases respectively, with 23 bases between them. This CDR3 has 17 amino acids. For the CDR3, the DNA is TGTGCCAGCAGCGTAGCTACGGTGGGGGGATTAGTGGACGGCTACACCTTC. This sequence encodes CASSVATVGGLVDGYTF.

The V gene is TRBV20-1, the J gene TRBJ1-4; tentative D call: TRBD1 (6 bases). Trimming took 3 bases from V and 8 from J, leaving 16 bases between them. Germline values: CDR1 DFQATT, CDR2 SNEGSKA (reference sequence). The CDR3 loop spans 14 amino acids. The CDR3 sequence is CSASSGGQGEKLFF. CDR3 DNA sequence: TGCAGTGCTAGTTCGGGGGGTCAGGGGGAAAAACTGTTTTTT.

V is TRBV5-1 and J is TRBJ1-2; D remains unclear. V was shortened by 4 bases and J by 3 bases, with 10 bases between the two germline ends. Germline lookup yields CDR1 SGHRS and CDR2 YFSETQ. The CDR3 length is 13 residues. The CDR3 sequence is CASSPREHYGYTF. The CDR3 bases are TGCGCCAGCAGCCCCCGGGAGCACTATGGCTACACCTTC.

This chain uses TRBV11-1 with TRBJ2-3; D perhaps matches TRBD1 (6 bases). There are 13 residues in the CDR3. V lost 5 bases to trimming and J lost 4 bases, with 10 bases between them. CDR1 and CDR2 from the germline V gene are SGHAT and FQDESV (reference sequence). The CDR3 sequence: CASSGGMADTQYF. CDR3 DNA sequence: TGTGCCAGCAGCGGGGGCATGGCAGATACGCAGTATTTT.

The chain links TRBV29-1 to TRBJ1-5; TRBD1 matches at 7 bases. The junction had 10 bases not matched to a gene; V was cut back by 8 bases and J by 6 bases. The CDR3 loop spans 13 amino acids. The V gene's germline CDR1 is SQVTM and CDR2 ANQGSEA. CDR3 nucleotides: TGCAGCACCAGCAGGGGGGAAGGTCAGCCCCAGCATTTT. It specifies CSTSRGEGQPQHF. Supplemented by reference TRBV29-1 and TRBJ1-5, the full variable domain reads SAVISQKPSRDICQRGTSLTIQCQVDSQVTMMFWYRQQPGQSLTLIATANQGSEATYESGFVIDKFPISRPNLTFSTLTVSNMSPEDSSIYLCSTSRGEGQPQHFGDGTRLSIL.